This T cell receptor beta chain was sequenced for a study of T cells after yellow fever vaccination. Findings and limits, study-wide: In FACS-sorted repertoires, abundant clonotypes from the bulk population could appear as contaminants. At 95% to 98% for CD4 and about 91% for CD8, most primary-vaccination clones showed up again after the booster.

The germline CDR1 and CDR2 sequences are LGHNA and YNFKEQ. With 0 bases clipped from V and 4 bases from J, the junction kept 2 bases outside the gene matches. This CDR3 has 15 residues. MiXCR, run by TCRdb on the 5' RACE reads, gives a single entry per CDR3 protein. The data contain about 60,000 distinct CDR3 sequences, approximately 7% of them singletons. This clonotype was seen at least ten times. Its antigen is currently unknown. The TCR comes from a man in his late teens or twenties who received the YFV17D yellow fever vaccine. The material sequenced was CD8+ T cells sorted from PBMCs, taken on the day of the first yellow fever vaccination. The rearrangement links TRBV4-2 to TRBJ2-3; 9 positions match TRBD2. CDR3 DNA: TGTGCCAGCAGCCAAGAGCGGGGGGGCCCAGATACGCAGTATTTT. Translated: CASSQERGGPDTQYF.